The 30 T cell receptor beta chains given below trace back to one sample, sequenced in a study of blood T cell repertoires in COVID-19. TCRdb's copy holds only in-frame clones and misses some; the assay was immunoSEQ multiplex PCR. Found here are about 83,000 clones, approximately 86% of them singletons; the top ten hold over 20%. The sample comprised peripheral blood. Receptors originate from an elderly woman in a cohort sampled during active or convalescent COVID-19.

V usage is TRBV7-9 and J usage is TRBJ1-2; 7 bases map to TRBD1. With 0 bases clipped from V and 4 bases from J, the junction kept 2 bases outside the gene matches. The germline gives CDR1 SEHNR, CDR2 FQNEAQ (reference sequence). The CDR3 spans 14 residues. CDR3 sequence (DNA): TGTGCCAGCAGCTTAGCGGGACAGATCTATGGCTACACCTTC. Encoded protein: CASSLAGQIYGYTF.

The DNA of the CDR3 is TGTGCCAGCAGCCAGACAGGGGACGGGGGCAATCAGCCCCAGCATTTT. Its translation: CASSQTGDGGNQPQHF. V is TRBV11-2 and J is TRBJ1-5, with 8 bases that match TRBD1. This CDR3 is 16 amino acids long. In germline, CDR1 is SGHAT, CDR2 FQNNGV. Germline trimming cut 5 bases from V and 2 bases from J; bases unmatched to any gene: 8.

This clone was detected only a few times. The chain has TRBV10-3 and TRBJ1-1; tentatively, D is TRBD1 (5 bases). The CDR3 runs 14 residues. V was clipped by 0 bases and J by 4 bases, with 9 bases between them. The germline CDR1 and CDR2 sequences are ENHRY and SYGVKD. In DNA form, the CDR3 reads TGTGCCATCAGTGAGTCCCCAGGGCGCACTGAAGCTTTCTTT. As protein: CAISESPGRTEAFF.

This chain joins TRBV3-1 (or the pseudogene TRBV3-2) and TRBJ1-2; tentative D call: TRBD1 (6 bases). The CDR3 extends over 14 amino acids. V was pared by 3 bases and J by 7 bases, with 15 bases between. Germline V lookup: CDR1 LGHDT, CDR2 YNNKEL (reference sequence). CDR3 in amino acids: CASSHGQIRGGYTF. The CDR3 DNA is TGTGCCAGCAGCCATGGACAGATTAGAGGTGGCTACACCTTC.

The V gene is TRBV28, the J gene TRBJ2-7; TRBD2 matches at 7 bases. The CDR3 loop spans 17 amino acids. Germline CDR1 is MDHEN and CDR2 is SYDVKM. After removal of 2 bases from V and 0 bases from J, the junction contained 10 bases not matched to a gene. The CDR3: CASSLGWGGTTSYEQYF. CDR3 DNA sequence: TGTGCCAGCAGTTTAGGTTGGGGGGGGACTACCTCCTACGAGCAGTACTTC.

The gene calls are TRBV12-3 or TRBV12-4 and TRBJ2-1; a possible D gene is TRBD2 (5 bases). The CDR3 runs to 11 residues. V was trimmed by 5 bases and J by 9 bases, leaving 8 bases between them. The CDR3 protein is CASSRAVEQFF. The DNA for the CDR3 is TGTGCCAGCAGTAGAGCGGTTGAGCAGTTCTTC.

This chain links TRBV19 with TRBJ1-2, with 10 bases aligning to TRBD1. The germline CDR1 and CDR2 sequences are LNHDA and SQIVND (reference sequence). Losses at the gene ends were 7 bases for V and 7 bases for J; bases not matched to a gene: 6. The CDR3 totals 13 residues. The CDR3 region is CASTRQGAGGYTF. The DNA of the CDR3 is TGTGCCAGTACCCGACAGGGGGCGGGTGGCTACACCTTC.

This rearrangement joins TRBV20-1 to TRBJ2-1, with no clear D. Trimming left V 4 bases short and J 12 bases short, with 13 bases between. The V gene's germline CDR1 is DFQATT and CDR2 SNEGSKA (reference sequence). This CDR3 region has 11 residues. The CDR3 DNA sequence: TGCAGTGCTAATGTAGAGCAGCGGCAGTTCTTC. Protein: CSANVEQRQFF.

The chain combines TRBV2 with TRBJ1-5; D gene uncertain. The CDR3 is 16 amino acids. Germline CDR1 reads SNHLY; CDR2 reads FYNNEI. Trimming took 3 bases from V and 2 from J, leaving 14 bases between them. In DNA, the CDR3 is TGTGCCAGCAGTGATCATATACGGGGTGGCAATCAGCCCCAGCATTTT. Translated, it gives CASSDHIRGGNQPQHF.

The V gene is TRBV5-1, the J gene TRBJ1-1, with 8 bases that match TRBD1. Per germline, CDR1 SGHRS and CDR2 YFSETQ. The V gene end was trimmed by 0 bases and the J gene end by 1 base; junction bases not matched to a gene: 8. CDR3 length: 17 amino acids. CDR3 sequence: CASSLVSGGTANTEAFF. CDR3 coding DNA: TGCGCCAGCAGCTTGGTTTCAGGGGGCACCGCGAACACTGAAGCTTTCTTT.

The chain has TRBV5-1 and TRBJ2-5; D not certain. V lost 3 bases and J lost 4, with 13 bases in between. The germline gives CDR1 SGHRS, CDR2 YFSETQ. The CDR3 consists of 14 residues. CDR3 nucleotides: TGCGCCAGCAGCTCAACAGTGGTCGGAGAGACCCAGTACTTC. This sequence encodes CASSSTVVGETQYF. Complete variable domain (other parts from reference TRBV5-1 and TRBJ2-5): KAGVTQTPRYLIKTRGQQVTLSCSPISGHRSVSWYQQTPGQGLQFLFEYFSETQRNKGNFPGRFSGRQFSNSRSEMNVSTLELGDSALYLCASSSTVVGETQYFGPGTRLLVL.

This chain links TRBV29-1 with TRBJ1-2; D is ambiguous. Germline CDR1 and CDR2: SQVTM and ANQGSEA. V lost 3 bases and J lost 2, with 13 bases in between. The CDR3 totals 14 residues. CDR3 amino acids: CSVDRVGLNYGYTF. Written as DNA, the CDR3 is TGCAGCGTTGATCGTGTCGGTCTGAACTATGGCTACACCTTC.

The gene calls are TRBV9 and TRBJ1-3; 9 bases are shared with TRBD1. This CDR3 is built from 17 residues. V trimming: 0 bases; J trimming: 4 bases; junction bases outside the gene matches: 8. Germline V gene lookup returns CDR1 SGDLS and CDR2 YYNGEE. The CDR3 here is CASSVAGMDRGGNTIYF. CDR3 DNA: TGTGCCAGCAGCGTAGCTGGGATGGACAGGGGAGGAAACACCATATATTTT.

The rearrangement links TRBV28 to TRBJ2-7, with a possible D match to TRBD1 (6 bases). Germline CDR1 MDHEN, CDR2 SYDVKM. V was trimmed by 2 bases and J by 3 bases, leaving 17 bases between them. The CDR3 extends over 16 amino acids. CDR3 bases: TGTGCCAGCAGTTTACTTGGACAGCAAGGGGTCTACGAGCAGTACTTC. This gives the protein CASSLLGQQGVYEQYF. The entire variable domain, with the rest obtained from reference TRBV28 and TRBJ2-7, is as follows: DVKVTQSSRYLVKRTGEKVFLECVQDMDHENMFWYRQDPGLGLRLIYFSYDVKMKEKGDIPEGYSVSREKKERFSLILESASTNQTSMYLCASSLLGQQGVYEQYFGPGTRLTVT.

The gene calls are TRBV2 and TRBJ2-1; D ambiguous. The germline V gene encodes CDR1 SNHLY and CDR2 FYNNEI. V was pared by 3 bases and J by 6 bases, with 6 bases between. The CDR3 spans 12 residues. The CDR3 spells CASSDQLNEQFF. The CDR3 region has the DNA TGTGCCAGCAGTGACCAACTCAATGAGCAGTTCTTC.

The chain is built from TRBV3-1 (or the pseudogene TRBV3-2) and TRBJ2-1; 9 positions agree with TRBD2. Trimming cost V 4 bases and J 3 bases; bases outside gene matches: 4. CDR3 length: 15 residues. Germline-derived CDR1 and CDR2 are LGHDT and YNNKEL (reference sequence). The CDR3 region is CASSLTSGFYNEQFF. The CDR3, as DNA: TGTGCCAGCAGCCTTACTAGCGGGTTCTACAATGAGCAGTTCTTC.

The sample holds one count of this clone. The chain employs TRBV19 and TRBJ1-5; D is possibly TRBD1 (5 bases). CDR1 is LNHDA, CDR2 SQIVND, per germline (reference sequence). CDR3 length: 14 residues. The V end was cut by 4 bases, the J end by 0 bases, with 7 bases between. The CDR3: CASSKGDSNQPQHF. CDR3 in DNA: TGTGCCAGTAGTAAAGGGGATAGCAATCAGCCCCAGCATTTT.

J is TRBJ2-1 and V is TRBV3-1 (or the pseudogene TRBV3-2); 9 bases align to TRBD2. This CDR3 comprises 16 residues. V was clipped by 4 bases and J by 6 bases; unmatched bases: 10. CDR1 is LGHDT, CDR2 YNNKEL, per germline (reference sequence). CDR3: CASSPRLADKSNEQFF. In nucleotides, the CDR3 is TGTGCCAGCAGCCCTAGACTAGCGGACAAATCCAATGAGCAGTTCTTC.

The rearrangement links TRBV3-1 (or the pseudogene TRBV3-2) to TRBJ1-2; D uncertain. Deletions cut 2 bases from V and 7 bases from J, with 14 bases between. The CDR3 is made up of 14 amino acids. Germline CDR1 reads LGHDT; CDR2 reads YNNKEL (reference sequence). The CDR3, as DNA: TGTGCCAGCAGCCAAAAGGTGTCAGGAGGTGGCTACACCTTC. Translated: CASSQKVSGGGYTF.

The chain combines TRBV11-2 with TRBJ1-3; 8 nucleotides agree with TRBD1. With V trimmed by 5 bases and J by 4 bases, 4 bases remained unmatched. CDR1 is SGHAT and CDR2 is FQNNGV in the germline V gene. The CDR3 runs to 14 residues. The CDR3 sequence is CASSPDRGGNTIYF. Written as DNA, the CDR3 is TGTGCCAGCAGCCCCGACAGGGGAGGAAACACCATATATTTT.

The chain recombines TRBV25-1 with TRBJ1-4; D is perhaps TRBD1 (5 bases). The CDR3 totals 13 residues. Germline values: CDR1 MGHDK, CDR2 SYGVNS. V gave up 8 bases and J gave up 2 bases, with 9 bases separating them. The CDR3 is CASGRGTNEKLFF. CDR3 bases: TGTGCCAGCGGGAGGGGTACTAATGAAAAACTGTTTTTT.

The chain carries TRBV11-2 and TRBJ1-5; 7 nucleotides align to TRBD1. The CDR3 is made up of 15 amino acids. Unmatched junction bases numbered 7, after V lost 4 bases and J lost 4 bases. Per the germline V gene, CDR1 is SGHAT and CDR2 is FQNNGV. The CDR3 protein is CASSSKATGNQPQHF. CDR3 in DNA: TGTGCCAGCAGCTCCAAGGCGACAGGGAATCAGCCCCAGCATTTT.

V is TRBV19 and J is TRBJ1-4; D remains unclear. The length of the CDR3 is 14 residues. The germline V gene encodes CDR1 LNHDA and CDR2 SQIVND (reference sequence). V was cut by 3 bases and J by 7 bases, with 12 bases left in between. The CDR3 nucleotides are TGTGCCAGTAGTATGGGAGGGCTCGGTGAAAAACTGTTTTTT. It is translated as CASSMGGLGEKLFF.

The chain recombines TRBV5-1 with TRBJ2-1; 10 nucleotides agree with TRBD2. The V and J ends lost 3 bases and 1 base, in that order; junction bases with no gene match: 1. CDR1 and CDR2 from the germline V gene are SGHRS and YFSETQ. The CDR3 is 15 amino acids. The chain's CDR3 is CASSSAGGSYNEQFF. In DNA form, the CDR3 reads TGCGCCAGCAGCTCAGCGGGAGGGTCCTACAATGAGCAGTTCTTC.

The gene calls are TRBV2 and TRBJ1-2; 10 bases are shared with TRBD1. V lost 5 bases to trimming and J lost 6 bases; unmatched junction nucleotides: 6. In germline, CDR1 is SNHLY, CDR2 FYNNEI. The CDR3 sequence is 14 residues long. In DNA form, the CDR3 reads TGTGCCAGCAGTCGGGACAGGGGTTGGAATGGCTACACCTTC. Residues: CASSRDRGWNGYTF.

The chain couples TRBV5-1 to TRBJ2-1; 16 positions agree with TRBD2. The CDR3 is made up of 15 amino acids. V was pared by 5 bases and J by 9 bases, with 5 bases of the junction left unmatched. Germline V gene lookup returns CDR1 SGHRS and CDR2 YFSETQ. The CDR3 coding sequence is TGCGCCAGCAGACCGGGACTAGCGGGAGGGTCTGAGCAGTTCTTC. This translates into CASRPGLAGGSEQFF.

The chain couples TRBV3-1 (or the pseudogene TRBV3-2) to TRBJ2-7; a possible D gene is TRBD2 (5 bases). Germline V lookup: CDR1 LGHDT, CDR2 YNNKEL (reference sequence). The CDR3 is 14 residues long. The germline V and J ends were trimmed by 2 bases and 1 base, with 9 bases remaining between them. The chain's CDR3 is CASSQSGGSYEQYV. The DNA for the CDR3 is TGTGCCAGCAGCCAATCCGGCGGGTCCTACGAGCAGTACGTC.

CDR3 DNA: TGTGCCAGCAGTCCCGGGACTAGCGGAGGCGAGGATGAGCAGTTCTTC. It translates to CASSPGTSGGEDEQFF. The chain combines TRBV6-4 with TRBJ2-1, with 11 bases aligning to TRBD2. CDR3 length: 16 amino acids. V lost 5 bases, J lost 8 bases, and 11 bases stayed unmatched. Germline CDR1 MRHNA, CDR2 SNTAGT.

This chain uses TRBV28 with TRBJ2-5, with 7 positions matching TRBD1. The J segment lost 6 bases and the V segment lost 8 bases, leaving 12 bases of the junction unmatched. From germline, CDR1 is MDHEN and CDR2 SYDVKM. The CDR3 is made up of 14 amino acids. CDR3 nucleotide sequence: TGTGCCAGCCGAGGGATGGGACAGAGAAAGACCCAGTACTTC. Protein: CASRGMGQRKTQYF.

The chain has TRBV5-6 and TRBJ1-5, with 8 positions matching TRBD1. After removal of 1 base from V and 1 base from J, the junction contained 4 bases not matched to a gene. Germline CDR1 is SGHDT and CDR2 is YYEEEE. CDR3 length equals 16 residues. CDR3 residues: CASSLLRQGSNQPQHF. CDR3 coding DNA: TGTGCCAGCAGCTTGTTAAGACAGGGGAGCAATCAGCCCCAGCATTTT.